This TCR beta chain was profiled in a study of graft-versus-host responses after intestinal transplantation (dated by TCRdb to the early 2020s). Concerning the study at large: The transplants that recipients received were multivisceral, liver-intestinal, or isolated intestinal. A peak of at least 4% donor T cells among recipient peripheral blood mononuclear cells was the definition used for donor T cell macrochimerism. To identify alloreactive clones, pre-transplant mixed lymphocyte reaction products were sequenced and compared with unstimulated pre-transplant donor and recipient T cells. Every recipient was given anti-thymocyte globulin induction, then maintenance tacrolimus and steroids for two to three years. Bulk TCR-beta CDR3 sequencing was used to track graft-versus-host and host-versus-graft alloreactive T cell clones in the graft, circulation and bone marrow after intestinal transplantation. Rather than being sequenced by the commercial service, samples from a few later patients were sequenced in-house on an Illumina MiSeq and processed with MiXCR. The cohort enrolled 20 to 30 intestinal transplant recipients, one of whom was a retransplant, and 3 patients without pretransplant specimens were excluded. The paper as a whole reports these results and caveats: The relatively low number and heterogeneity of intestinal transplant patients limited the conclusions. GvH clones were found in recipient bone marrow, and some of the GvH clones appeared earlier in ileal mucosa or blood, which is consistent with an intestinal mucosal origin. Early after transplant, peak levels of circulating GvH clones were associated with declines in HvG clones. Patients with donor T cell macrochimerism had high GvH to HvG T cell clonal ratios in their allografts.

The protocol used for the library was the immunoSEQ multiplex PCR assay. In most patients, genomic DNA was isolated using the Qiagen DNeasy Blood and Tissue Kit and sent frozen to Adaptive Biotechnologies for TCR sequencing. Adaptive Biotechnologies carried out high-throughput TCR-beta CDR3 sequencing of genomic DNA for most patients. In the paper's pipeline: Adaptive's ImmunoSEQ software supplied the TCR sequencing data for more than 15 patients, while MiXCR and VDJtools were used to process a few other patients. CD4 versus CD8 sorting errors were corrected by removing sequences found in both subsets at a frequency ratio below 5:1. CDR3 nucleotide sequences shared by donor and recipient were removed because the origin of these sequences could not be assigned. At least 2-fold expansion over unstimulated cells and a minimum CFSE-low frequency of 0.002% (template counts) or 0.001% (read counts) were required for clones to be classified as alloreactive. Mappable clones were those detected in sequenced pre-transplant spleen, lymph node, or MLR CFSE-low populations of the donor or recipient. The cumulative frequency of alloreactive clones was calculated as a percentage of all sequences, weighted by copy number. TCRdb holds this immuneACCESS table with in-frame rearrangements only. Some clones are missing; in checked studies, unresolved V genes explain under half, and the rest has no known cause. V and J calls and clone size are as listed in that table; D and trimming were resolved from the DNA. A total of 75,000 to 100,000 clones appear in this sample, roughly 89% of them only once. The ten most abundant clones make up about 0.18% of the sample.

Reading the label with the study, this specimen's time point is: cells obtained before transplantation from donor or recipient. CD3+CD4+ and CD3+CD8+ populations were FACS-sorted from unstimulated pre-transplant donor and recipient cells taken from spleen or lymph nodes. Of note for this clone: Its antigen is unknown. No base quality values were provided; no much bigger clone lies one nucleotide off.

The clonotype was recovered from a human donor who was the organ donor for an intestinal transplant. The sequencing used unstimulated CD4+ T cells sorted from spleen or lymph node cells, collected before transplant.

The CDR3 protein is CASSPLGGVYGYTF. The bases read TGCGCCAGCAGCCCGTTAGGGGGGGTCTATGGCTACACCTTC. The V and J genes are TRBV5-1 and TRBJ1-2, with TRBD1 tentatively as D gene (6 bases match). The junction carries 14 bases between V and J, which are trimmed by 4 bases and 4 bases respectively. CDR1 and CDR2 are drawn from the germline V gene: SGHRS, YFSETQ. The cysteine opens and the phenylalanine closes a CDR3 of 14 amino acids. Only CDR3 DNA is held: 42 bases, read in frame from base 1.